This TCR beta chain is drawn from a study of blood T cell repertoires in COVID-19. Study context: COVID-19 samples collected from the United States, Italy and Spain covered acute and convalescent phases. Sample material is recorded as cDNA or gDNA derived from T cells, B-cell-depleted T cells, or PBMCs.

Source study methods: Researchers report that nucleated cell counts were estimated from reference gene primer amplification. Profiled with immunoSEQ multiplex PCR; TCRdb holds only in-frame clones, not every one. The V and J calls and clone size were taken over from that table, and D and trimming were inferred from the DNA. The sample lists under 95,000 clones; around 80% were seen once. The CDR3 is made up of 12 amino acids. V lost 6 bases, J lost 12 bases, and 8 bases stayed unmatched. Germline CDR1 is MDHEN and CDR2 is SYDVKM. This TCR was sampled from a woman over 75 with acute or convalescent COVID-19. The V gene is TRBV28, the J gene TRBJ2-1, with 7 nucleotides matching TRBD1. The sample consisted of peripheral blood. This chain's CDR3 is CASSVTGTAQFF. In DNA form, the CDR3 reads TGTGCCAGCAGCGTCACCGGGACAGCGCAGTTCTTC.